This paragraph covers one T cell receptor beta chain sequence. The CDR3 runs 13 residues. Germline-derived CDR1 and CDR2 are SNHLY and FYNNEI. V lost 6 bases and J lost 4, with 10 bases in between. The data were taken from a study of blood T cell repertoires in COVID-19. Looking at the study overall: Collection of acute and convalescent COVID-19 samples took place in the United States, Italy and Spain. T cells, B-cell-depleted T cells, or PBMCs provided the cDNA or gDNA that served as material.

Methods used by the authors: Nucleated cell number was recorded as an estimate derived from reference gene primer amplification. This table comes from immunoSEQ multiplex PCR, and its TCRdb copy is limited to in-frame clones, with some not included. V and J calls and clone size follow that table, whereas D and trimming were derived from the DNA. The repertoire holds about 340,000 clones, with around 82% as singletons. The sequencing input was peripheral blood. This chain links TRBV2 with TRBJ1-5, with D uncertain. The TCR was taken from a man younger than 40 with active or convalescent COVID-19. The CDR3 loop is CASREVWNQPQHF. CDR3 nucleotide sequence: TGTGCCAGCAGGGAGGTATGGAATCAGCCCCAGCATTTT. Complete variable domain (other parts from reference TRBV2 and TRBJ1-5): EPEVTQTPSHQVTQMGQEVILRCVPISNHLYFYWYRQILGQKVEFLVSFYNNEISEKSEIFDDQFSVERPDGSNFTLKIRSTKLEDSAMYFCASREVWNQPQHFGDGTRLSIL.